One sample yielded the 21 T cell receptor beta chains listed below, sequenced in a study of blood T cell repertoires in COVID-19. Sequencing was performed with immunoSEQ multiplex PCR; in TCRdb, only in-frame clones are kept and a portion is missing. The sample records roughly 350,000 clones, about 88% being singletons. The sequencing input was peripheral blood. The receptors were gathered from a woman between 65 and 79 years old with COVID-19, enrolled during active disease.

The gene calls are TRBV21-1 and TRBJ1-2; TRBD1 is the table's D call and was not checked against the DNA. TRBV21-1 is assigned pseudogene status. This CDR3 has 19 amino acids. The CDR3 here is CASSKSFVHGPLANYGYTF. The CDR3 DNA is TGTGCCAGCAGCAAAAGTTTCGTTCATGGGCCCTTAGCTAACTATGGCTACACCTTC.

The CDR3 DNA reads TGTGCCATCGACGGGACATCGCCCTACGAGCAGTACTTC. Translation gives CAIDGTSPYEQYF. The chain carries TRBV10-3 and TRBJ2-7; a possible D gene is TRBD1 (6 bases). Germline V lookup: CDR1 ENHRY, CDR2 SYGVKD. CDR3 length: 13 amino acids. The V and J ends lost 8 bases and 2 bases respectively, with 13 bases between them.

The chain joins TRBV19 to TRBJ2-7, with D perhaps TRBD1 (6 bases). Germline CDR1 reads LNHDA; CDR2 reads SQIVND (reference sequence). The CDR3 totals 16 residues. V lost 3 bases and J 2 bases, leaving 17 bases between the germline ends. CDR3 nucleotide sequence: TGTGCCAGTAGTATCGGCGGCAGGGGTATCACCTACGAGCAGTACTTC. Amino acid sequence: CASSIGGRGITYEQYF.

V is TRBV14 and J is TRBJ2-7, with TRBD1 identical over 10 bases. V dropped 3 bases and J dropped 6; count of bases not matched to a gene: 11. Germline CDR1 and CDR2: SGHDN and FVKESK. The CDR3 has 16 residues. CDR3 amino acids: CASSQARQGAAAEQYF. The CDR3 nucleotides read TGTGCCAGCAGCCAGGCCCGACAGGGGGCTGCCGCCGAGCAGTACTTC.

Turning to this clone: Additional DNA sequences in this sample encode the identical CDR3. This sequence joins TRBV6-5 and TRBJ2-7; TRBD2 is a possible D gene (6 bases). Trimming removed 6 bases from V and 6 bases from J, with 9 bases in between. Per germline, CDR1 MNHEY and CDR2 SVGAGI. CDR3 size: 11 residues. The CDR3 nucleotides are TGTGCCAGCAGCACCGGGGGCGAGCAGTACTTC. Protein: CASSTGGEQYF.

The CDR3 loop reads CASWTVMNTEAFF. DNA of the CDR3: TGTGCCAGCTGGACAGTGATGAACACTGAAGCTTTCTTT. The rearrangement links TRBV6-5 to TRBJ1-1; TRBD1 might be the D (6 bases). This CDR3 comprises 13 residues. Trimming shortened V by 8 bases and J by 0 bases, and 10 bases separated the two germline ends. Germline V CDR1 and CDR2: MNHEY, SVGAGI.

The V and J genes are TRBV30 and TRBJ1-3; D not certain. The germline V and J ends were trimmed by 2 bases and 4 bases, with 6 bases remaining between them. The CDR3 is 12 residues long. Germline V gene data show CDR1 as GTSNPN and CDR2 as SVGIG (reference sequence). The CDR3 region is CAWSLRGNTIYF. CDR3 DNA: TGTGCCTGGAGTCTAAGAGGAAACACCATATATTTT.

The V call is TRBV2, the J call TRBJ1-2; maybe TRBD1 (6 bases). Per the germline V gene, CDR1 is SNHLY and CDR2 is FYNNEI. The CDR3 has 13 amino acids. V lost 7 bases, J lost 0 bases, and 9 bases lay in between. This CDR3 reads CASIAGANYGYTF. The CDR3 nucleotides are TGTGCCAGCATAGCAGGGGCTAACTATGGCTACACCTTC.

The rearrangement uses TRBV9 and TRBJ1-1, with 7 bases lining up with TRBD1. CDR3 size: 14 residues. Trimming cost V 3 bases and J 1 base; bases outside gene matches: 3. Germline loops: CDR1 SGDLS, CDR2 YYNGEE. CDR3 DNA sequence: TGTGCCAGCAGCGACGGGACAGCGAACACTGAAGCTTTCTTT. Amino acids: CASSDGTANTEAFF.

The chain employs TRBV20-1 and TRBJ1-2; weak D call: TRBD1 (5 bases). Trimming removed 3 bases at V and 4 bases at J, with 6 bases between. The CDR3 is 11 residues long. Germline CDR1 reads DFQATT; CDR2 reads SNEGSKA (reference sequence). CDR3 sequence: CSARGLYGYTF. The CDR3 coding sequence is TGCAGTGCTAGGGGACTCTATGGCTACACCTTC.

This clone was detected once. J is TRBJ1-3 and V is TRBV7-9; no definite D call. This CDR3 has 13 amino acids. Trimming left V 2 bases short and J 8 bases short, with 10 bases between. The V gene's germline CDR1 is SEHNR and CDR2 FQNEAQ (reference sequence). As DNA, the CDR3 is TGTGCCAGCAGCTTAACGGTGGTAGACACCATATATTTT. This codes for CASSLTVVDTIYF.

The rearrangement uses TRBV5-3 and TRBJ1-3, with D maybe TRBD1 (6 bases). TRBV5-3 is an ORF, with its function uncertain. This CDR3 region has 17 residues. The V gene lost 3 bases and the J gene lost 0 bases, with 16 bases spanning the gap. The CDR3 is CARSSVVGQYSGNTIYF. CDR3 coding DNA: TGTGCCAGAAGCTCAGTCGTAGGACAGTACTCTGGAAACACCATATATTTT.

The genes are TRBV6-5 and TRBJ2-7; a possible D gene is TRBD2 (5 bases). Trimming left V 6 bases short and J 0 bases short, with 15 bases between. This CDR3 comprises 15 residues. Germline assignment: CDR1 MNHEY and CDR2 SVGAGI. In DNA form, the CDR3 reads TGTGCCAGCAGCCGATTTCGGGAACCCTCCTACGAGCAGTACTTC. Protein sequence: CASSRFREPSYEQYF.

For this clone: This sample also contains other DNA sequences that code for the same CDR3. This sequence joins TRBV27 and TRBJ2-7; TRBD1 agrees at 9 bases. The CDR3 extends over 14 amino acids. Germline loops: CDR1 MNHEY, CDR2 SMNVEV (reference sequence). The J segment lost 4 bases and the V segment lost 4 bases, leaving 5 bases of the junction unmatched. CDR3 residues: CASSSGTGFYEQYF. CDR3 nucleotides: TGTGCCAGCAGTTCCGGGACAGGGTTTTACGAGCAGTACTTC.

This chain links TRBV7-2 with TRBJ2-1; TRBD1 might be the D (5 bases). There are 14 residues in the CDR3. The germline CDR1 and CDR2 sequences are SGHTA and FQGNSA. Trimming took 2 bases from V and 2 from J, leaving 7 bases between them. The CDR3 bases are TGTGCCAGCAGCTTATCAGGGACCTACAATGAGCAGTTCTTC. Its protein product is CASSLSGTYNEQFF. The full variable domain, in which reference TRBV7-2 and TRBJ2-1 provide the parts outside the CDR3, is GAGVSQSPSNKVTEKGKDVELRCDPISGHTALYWYRQSLGQGLEFLIYFQGNSAPDKSGLPSDRFSAERTGGSVSTLTIQRTQQEDSAVYLCASSLSGTYNEQFFGPGTRLTVL.

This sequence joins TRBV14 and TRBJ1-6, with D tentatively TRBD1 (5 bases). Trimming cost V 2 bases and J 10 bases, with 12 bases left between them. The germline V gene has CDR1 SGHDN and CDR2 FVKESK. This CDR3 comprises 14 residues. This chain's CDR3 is CASSQITGTSPLHF. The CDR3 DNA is TGTGCCAGCAGCCAAATAACAGGAACCTCACCCCTCCACTTT.

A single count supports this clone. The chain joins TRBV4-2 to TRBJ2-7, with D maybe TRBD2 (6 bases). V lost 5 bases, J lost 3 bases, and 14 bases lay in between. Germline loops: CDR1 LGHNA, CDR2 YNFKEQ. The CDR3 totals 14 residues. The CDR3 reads CASSFSGVVYEQYF. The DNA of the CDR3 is TGTGCCAGCAGCTTTAGCGGCGTCGTCTACGAGCAGTACTTC.

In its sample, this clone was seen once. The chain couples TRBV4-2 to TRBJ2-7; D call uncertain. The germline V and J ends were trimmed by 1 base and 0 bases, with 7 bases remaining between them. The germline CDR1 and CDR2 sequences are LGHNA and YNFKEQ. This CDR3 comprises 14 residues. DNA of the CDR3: TGTGCCAGCAGCCAAGCGGTTAGCTCCTACGAGCAGTACTTC. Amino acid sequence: CASSQAVSSYEQYF.

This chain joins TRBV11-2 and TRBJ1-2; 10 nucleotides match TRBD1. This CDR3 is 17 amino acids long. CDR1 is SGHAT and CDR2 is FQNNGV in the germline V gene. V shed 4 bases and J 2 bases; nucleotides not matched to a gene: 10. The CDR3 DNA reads TGTGCCAGCAGCTCTAGAGGAGGACAGGGGGGAAACTATGGCTACACCTTC. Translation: CASSSRGGQGGNYGYTF. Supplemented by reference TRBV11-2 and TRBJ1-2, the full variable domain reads EAGVAQSPRYKIIEKRQSVAFWCNPISGHATLYWYQQILGQGPKLLIQFQNNGVVDDSQLPKDRFSAERLKGVDSTLKIQPAKLEDSAVYLCASSSRGGQGGNYGYTFGSGTRLTVV.

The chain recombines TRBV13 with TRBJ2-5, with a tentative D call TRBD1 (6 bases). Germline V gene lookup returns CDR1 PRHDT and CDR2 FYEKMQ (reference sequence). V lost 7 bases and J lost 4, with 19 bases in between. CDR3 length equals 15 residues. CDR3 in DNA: TGTGCCAGCAATATCGCAGGGGCCCTAGGAGAGACCCAGTACTTC. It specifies CASNIAGALGETQYF.

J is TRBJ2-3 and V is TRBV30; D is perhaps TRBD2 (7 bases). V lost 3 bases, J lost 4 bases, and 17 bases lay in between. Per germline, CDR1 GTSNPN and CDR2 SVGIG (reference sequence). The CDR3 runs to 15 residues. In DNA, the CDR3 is TGTGCCTGGAGATATAGAAGGGGGGGCTCAGATACGCAGTATTTT. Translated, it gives CAWRYRRGGSDTQYF.